The rows below give T cell receptor beta chains drawn from one sample of a study of cytomegalovirus exposure and HLA in healthy donors. Repertoires were generated with immunoSEQ multiplex PCR, while TCRdb's copy carries only in-frame clones and drops some. The sample records roughly 250,000 clones, 70% to 90% being singletons. Sequencing used PBMCs. These receptors all come from a woman in her thirties in good health and CMV-seropositive. CDR3s include the opening cysteine and the closing phenylalanine or tryptophan. Each record gives: clone size, D gene, V gene, J gene, CDR3 DNA, CDR3 protein. A D gene is named only where the DNA matches it firmly. Not all rows give a size; the values are once, few, many and, for expanded clones, a class.

abundance: -; d_gene: -; v_gene: TRBV6-1; j_gene: TRBJ1-1; CDR3nt: TGTGCCAGCAGTGTACAGGGTATTCAGAACACTGAAGCTTTCTTT; CDR3aa: CASSVQGIQNTEAFF
abundance: -; d_gene: TRBD1; v_gene: TRBV19; j_gene: TRBJ1-2; CDR3nt: TGTGCCAGTAGTCCAAGGCCGGGACAGGGGGCTCAGCACTATGGCTACACCTTC; CDR3aa: CASSPRPGQGAQHYGYTF
abundance: once; d_gene: TRBD2; v_gene: TRBV2; j_gene: TRBJ2-7; CDR3nt: TGTGCCAGCAGTTTTACCGGGACTAGCGGCTACGAGCAGTACTTC; CDR3aa: CASSFTGTSGYEQYF
abundance: few; d_gene: -; v_gene: TRBV27; j_gene: TRBJ2-7; CDR3nt: TGTGCCAGCGGGCACTACGAGCAGTACTTC; CDR3aa: CASGHYEQYF
abundance: -; d_gene: TRBD2; v_gene: TRBV6-6; j_gene: TRBJ2-7; CDR3nt: TGTGCCAGCAGTATGAGCGGGGATTACTACGAGCAGTACTTC; CDR3aa: CASSMSGDYYEQYF
abundance: -; d_gene: TRBD2; v_gene: TRBV6-5; j_gene: TRBJ2-1; CDR3nt: TGTGCCAGCTGTCCGCGGGAGTCCATCGACGAGCAGTTCTTC; CDR3aa: CASCPRESIDEQFF
abundance: -; d_gene: TRBD2; v_gene: TRBV28; j_gene: TRBJ2-5; CDR3nt: TGTGCCAGCAGTTTATATGGGACTAGCGGCGCTTTCCAAGAGACCCAGTACTTC; CDR3aa: CASSLYGTSGAFQETQYF
abundance: -; d_gene: TRBD1; v_gene: TRBV27; j_gene: TRBJ2-1; CDR3nt: TGTGCCAGCAGGCCCGGGACAGGGTGGGTCAATGAGCAGTTCTTC; CDR3aa: CASRPGTGWVNEQFF
abundance: few; d_gene: -; v_gene: TRBV6-1; j_gene: TRBJ2-3; CDR3nt: TGTGCCAGCCATACTAGCAATGAAGGAGATACGCAGTATTTT; CDR3aa: CASHTSNEGDTQYF
abundance: -; d_gene: -; v_gene: TRBV6-1; j_gene: TRBJ2-1; CDR3nt: TGTGCCAGCAGCCTACTGACTATCCGGGAGCAGTTCTTC; CDR3aa: CASSLLTIREQFF
abundance: -; d_gene: -; v_gene: TRBV9; j_gene: TRBJ2-2; CDR3nt: TGTGCCAGCAGCGGAAATGGGAGCTCCGCCGGGGAGCTGTTTTTT; CDR3aa: CASSGNGSSAGELFF
abundance: -; d_gene: -; v_gene: TRBV7-9; j_gene: TRBJ1-3; CDR3nt: TGTGCCAGCAGCTCCCATCCACGGGACACCATATATTTT; CDR3aa: CASSSHPRDTIYF